This paragraph covers one T cell receptor (beta chain) sequence. Its antigen is undetermined. Researchers ran the PCR with 60 Vbeta and 13 Jbeta primers. Clones were sequenced by immunoSEQ multiplex PCR, and TCRdb holds only the in-frame ones, with some missing. This table holds about 170,000 clones, 65% to 85% found once. The CDR3 covers 17 residues. From germline, CDR1 is SGHRS and CDR2 YFSETQ. V was clipped by 2 bases and J by 5 bases; unmatched bases: 8. The data are from a study of cytomegalovirus exposure and HLA in healthy donors. The overall study: Findings of an earlier analysis included 110 million or so unique TCR beta sequences from 200 million or so T cells. Points from the study as a whole: CMV serostatus stood as the only immune exposure information on hand. By HLA locus, TCR association rates varied in a later analysis, with DRB1 showing the most and HLA-C the fewest. According to an earlier analysis, most TCR beta V segments yielded productive rearrangements about 87% or about 30% of the time.

This sequence joins TRBV5-1 and TRBJ2-2; 11 bases match TRBD2. This TCR was recovered from a male donor in good health and CMV-seronegative. Source material: PBMCs. The CDR3 region is CASSFPTSGSGTGELFF. The CDR3 DNA is TGCGCCAGCAGCTTCCCTACTAGCGGGAGCGGAACCGGGGAGCTGTTTTTT.